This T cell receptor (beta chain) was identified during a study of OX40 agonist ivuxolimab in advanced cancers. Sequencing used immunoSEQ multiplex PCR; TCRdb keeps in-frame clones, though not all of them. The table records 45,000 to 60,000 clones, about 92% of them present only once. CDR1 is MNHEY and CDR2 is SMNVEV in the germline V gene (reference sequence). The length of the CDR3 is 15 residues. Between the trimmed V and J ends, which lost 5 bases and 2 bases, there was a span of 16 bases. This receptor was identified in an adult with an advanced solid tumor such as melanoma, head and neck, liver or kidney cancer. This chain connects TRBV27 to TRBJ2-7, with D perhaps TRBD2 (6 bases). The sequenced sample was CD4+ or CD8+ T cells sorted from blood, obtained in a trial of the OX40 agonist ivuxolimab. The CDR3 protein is CASSVLAGVTYEQYF. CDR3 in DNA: TGTGCCAGCAGTGTACTAGCCGGGGTTACCTACGAGCAGTACTTC.